The present entry profiles one T cell receptor beta chain with its context. These data come from a study of blood T cell repertoires in COVID-19. Study summary: COVID-19 samples collected from the United States, Italy and Spain covered acute and convalescent phases.

In the original workflow: Cell counts per sample came from amplifying reference gene primers. The assay was immunoSEQ multiplex PCR, and TCRdb's table has in-frame clones only and misses some. V and J calls and clone size are copied from that table; D and trimming were computed from the DNA. The sample gives over 350,000 clones, approximately 89% of which show up once; about 0.78% is in the top ten. Germline V lookup: CDR1 LNHNV, CDR2 YYDKDF (reference sequence). V was cut by 4 bases and J by 0 bases, with 9 bases left in between. The CDR3 sequence is 14 residues long. Sequenced input: PBMCs or T cells enriched from blood (not recorded which). The rearrangement links TRBV15 to TRBJ1-1; D ambiguous. The sequence was collected from a woman aged 40 to 50 who had been exposed to COVID-19. The chain's CDR3 is CATSISRMNTEAFF. CDR3 in DNA: TGTGCCACCAGCATATCCAGGATGAACACTGAAGCTTTCTTT.